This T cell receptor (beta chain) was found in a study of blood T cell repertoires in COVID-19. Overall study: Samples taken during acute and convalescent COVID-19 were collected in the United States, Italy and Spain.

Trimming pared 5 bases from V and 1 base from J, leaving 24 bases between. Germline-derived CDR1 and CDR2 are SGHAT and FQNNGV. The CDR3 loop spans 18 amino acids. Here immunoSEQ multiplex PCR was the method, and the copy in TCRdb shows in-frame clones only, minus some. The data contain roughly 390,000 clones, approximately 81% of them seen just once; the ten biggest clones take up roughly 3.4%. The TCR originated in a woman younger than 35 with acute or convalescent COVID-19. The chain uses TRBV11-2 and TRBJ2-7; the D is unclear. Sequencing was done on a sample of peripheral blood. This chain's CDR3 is CASSPRTPRTFFSYEQYF. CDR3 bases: TGTGCCAGCAGCCCAAGAACACCCCGAACGTTCTTTTCCTACGAGCAGTACTTC.